This T cell receptor beta chain was sequenced during a study of identifying expanded T cells in peripheral blood. TCRdb keeps only in-frame clones here, not all; method: immunoSEQ multiplex PCR. The sample yields about 110,000 clones, around 89% seen once. Overall study results and limits: Technical replicates showed about 1.2 changed clones; two weeks roughly 18; four weeks 19. Variance in clone template counts between roughly two-week samples significantly increased with total template count across all healthy donors.

This clone came up once. Its antigen remains unknown. Germline CDR1 and CDR2: PRHDT and FYEKMQ (reference sequence). The J segment lost 4 bases and the V segment lost 5 bases, leaving 6 bases of the junction unmatched. There are 15 residues in the CDR3. Healthy donors had no documented immune events, such as infections, while sampled. The TCR was taken from a person aged 18-70 years in good health. Material: blood. The chain has TRBV13 and TRBJ1-1, with 11 bases that match TRBD1. CDR3 in amino acids: CASSAPGTGGTEAFF. The CDR3 DNA is TGTGCCAGCAGCGCCCCCGGGACAGGGGGCACTGAAGCTTTCTTT.